The following is a T cell receptor beta chain sequence with its context. Its antigen is still unknown. No much larger clonotype is one base removed from it; base qualities were not supplied. The source of the sample is a study of T cell therapy after organ transplantation (dated by TCRdb to the late 2010s). About the full investigation: The therapy products consisted of autologous CMV-specific T cells grown in vitro for approximately 14 days using a peptide pool of 30 HLA class I and II CMV epitopes. Patients were given up to 6 doses of T cells at 2-week intervals and were followed for 25 to 30 weeks after finishing therapy. Among the roughly ten patients, eight were classed as clinical responders, while two were classed as nonresponders. A median of 1.92 x 10^8 CMV-specific T cells was administered to patients across 2 to 6 intravenous infusions. Blood samples for the long-term post-therapy time point were taken 20 to 29 weeks after therapy ended. The study was a follow-up TRBV repertoire analysis of an open-label phase I trial of autologous CMV-specific adoptive T cell therapy in solid-organ transplant recipients. Only about 85% of the 10 patients had long-term post-therapy samples available. Findings and caveats that apply to the study as a whole: Both transferred clonotypes and endogenous clonotypes not detected in the therapy products appeared to be included in post-therapy reconstitution. Because the cohort was small, confounders such as concurrent antirejection and antiviral medications could not be assessed. The fold change in CD8 clonality after therapy was inversely correlated with pretherapy clonality, which suggests that less biased repertoires were more open to remodeling. The small number of expansions detected in nonresponders may reflect reduced sample coverage resulting from poor CD8+ T cell yield. Before therapy, nonresponders had marked clonal expansions, and their repertoires changed minimally after therapy.

Taken from the germline V gene, the CDR1 and CDR2 loops are SGDLS and YYNGEE. V is cut by 0 bases and J by 5 bases, and the space between the germline ends is 17 bases. Inclusive of the bounding cysteine and phenylalanine, the CDR3 is 16 residues long. Left in the record is the CDR3 DNA by itself, 48 bases read in frame from the first base. Using the immunoSEQ two-step, bias-controlled multiplex PCR assay, TRB CDR3 regions were amplified from genomic DNA. CDR3 libraries were sequenced on an Illumina NextSeq 500. As for how the authors treated the data: The immunoSEQ Analyzer platform was used for initial alignment and bioinformatics, including bias normalization against synthetic CDR3 analogs. Annotation of V, D and J genes followed the definitions in the IMGT database. Further TRBV analyses used VDJtools version 1.1.10 and the R package tcR version 2.2.1.11 with default settings. For the GLIPH analysis, version 1.0 was run with default settings. For CDR3 sequences with at least 5 reads, significant changes in clonotype frequency were assessed with a 2-sided binomial test and Benjamini-Hochberg correction (alpha = 0.01). TCRdb holds this immuneACCESS table with in-frame rearrangements only. Some clones are missing; in checked studies, unresolved V genes explain under half, and the rest has no known cause. V and J calls and clone size follow that table, whereas D and trimming were derived from the DNA. The sample data list around 19,000 clones, and less than 90% of these were observed just once. The top ten clonotypes cover around a third of the sample.

In light of the paper, this sample's time point label describes: 20-29 weeks after completion of therapy. The patients had received solid-organ transplants and had drug-resistant/recurrent cytomegalovirus. Around 10 people from the trial were chosen for repertoire analysis because post-therapy peripheral blood mononuclear cells were available from them. Viable CD3+CD8+CD4- lymphocytes were sorted from PBMCs on a BD FACSAria III. Genomic DNA was extracted from sorted cells with the Qiagen DNeasy Kit. Recombination linked TRBV9 to TRBJ1-2; no D gene call is confident. The receptor comes from a human patient who had received a solid organ transplant and had CMV disease. Some T cells may derive from the graft donor when a transplant has been performed. The sample consisted of CD8+ T cells from blood, taken after autologous CMV-specific T cell therapy. The DNA is TGTGCCAGCAGCGTAGCCTTTTCCGTCCGGGGTTATGGCTACACCTTC. Its coded protein is CASSVAFSVRGYGYTF. With the rest looked up from the reference TRBV9 and TRBJ1-2 genes rather than sequenced, the full variable domain is DSGVTQTPKHLITATGQRVTLRCSPRSGDLSVYWYQQSLDQGLQFLIQYYNGEERAKGNILERFSAQQFPDLHSELNLSSLELGDSALYFCASSVAFSVRGYGYTFGSGTRLTVV.